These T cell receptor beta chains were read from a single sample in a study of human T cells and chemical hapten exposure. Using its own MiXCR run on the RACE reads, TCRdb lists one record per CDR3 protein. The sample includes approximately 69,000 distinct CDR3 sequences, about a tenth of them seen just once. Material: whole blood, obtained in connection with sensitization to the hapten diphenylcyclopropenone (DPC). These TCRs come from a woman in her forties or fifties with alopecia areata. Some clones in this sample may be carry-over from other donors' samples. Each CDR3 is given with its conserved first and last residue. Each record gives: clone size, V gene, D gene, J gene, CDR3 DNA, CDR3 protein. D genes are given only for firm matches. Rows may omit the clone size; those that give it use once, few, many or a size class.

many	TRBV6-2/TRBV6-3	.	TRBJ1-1	TGTGCCAGCAGTCTCACTCCTCGGGCTCAAGCTTTCTTT	CASSLTPRAQAFF
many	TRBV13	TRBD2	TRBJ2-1	TGTGCCAGCAGCTTTGGACTAGCGGGGTACAATGAGCAGTTCTTC	CASSFGLAGYNEQFF
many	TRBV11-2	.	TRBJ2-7	TGTGCCAGCAGCCCGGACTTAAGCTCCTACGAGCAGTACTTC	CASSPDLSSYEQYF
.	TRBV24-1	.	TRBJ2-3	TGTGCCACCAGTAGGGGACCGGGGGCGCAGTATTTT	CATSRGPGAQYF
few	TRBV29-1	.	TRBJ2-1	TGCAGCGTTGAGGGCAGGGGAATCTACAATGAGCAGTTCTTC	CSVEGRGIYNEQFF
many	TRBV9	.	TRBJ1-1	TGTGCCAGCAGCCCCCGGGCCCTGATGAACACTGAAGCTTTCTTT	CASSPRALMNTEAFF
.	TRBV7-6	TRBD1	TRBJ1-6	TGTGCCAGCAGTCCCCGACAGGGAGGGTATAATTCACCCCTCCACTTT	CASSPRQGGYNSPLHF
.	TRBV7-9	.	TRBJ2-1	TGTGCCAGCAGCTTGAAAGGGAGCTCCTACAATGAGCAGTTCTTC	CASSLKGSSYNEQFF
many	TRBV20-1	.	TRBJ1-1	TGCAGTGCCCGGCTACGCAGGATGAACACTGAAGCTTTCTTT	CSARLRRMNTEAFF
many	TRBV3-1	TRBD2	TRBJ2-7	TGTGCCAGCAGCGCCCTACTAGCGGGACGCGAGCAGTACTTC	CASSALLAGREQYF
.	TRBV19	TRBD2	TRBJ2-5	TGTGCCAGTAGTATTGCGGGACTAGATGCGACCCAGTACTTC	CASSIAGLDATQYF
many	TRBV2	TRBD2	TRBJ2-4	TGTGCCAGCAGTGAAGCCTCCCTAGCGGGAGCCAAAAACATTCAGTACTTC	CASSEASLAGAKNIQYF
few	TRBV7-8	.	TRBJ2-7	TGTGCCAGCAGCTTAGAACGAGCGGTACCTTCCTACGAGCAGTACTTC	CASSLERAVPSYEQYF
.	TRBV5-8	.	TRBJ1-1	TGTGCCAGCAGCTTAGAAGGCCGGGGGAACACTGAAGCTTTCTTT	CASSLEGRGNTEAFF
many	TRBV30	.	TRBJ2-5	TGTGCCTGGAGTGTACGGGGCCGGGAACGGCAGACCCAGTACTTC	CAWSVRGRERQTQYF
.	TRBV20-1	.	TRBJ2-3	TGCAGTGCTAGAGATCTGGGCATAAACACAGATACGCAGTATTTT	CSARDLGINTDTQYF
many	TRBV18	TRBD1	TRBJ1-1	TGTGCCAGCTCACTCCTGACAGGGACCGGGACTGAAGCTTTCTTT	CASSLLTGTGTEAFF
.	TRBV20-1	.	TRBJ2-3	TGCAGTGCTAGGCCTCGGGCGCAGGGAAGCACAGATACGCAGTATTTT	CSARPRAQGSTDTQYF
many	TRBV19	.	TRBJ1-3	TGTGCCAGTAGTCCGCCGGGACTCCCCTCTGGAAACACCATATATTTT	CASSPPGLPSGNTIYF
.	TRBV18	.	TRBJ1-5	TGTGCCAGCTCACCACTACAGGGAAAACAGCCCCAGCATTTT	CASSPLQGKQPQHF
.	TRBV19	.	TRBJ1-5	TGTGCCAGTAGTATAGATTACGAGGATGGTCAGCCCCAGCATTTT	CASSIDYEDGQPQHF
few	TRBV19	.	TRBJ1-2	TGTGCCAGTAGTATGAGGGACGTTTATGGCTACACCTTC	CASSMRDVYGYTF
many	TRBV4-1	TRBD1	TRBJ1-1	TGCGCCAGCAGCCAAGTCGGGACAGGGAACACTGAAGCTTTCTTT	CASSQVGTGNTEAFF
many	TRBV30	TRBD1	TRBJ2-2	TGTGCCTGGATACAGGGGGCCATCGGGGAGCTGTTTTTT	CAWIQGAIGELFF
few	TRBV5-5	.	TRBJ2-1	TGTGCCAGCAGCTTGGGTTGGCAGGCCTACTACAATGAGCAGTTCTTC	CASSLGWQAYYNEQFF
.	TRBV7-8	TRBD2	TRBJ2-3	TGTGCCAGCAGCTTAGGAGGACTAGCGGGGGTGCAAACAGATACGCAGTATTTT	CASSLGGLAGVQTDTQYF
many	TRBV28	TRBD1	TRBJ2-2	TGTGCCAGCAGTTTGTCCCTGCTTACAGGGGCGAACACCGGGGAGCTGTTTTTT	CASSLSLLTGANTGELFF
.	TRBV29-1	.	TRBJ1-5	TGCAGCGTTGGGACAGACAATCAGCCCCAGCATTTT	CSVGTDNQPQHF
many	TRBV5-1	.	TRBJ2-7	TGCGCCAGCAGCACAGGGTTTGTCTACGAGCAGTACTTC	CASSTGFVYEQYF